This TCR beta chain comes out of a study of blood T cells in healthy people across ages. Comments on this clonotype: Its target is not known.

The length of the CDR3 is 12 residues. Germline assignment: CDR1 DFQATT and CDR2 SNEGSKA (reference sequence). Combining a sample-barcoded 5' primer with a J-beta primer mix, a second PCR ran for roughly 6 to 12 cycles. TCRdb redid the calling of the 5' RACE reads with MiXCR, one entry per CDR3 protein. The table includes 600,000 to 850,000 distinct CDR3 sequences, about 40% detected once. Study-wide results and caveats: It was not known whether donors were CMV positive (a possible confounder of expanded clonotype changes).

There were healthy Caucasian individuals from Russia, aged 6 to 90, serving as donors. The TCR was taken from a woman aged 60-70 years in good health. What was sequenced was blood. This rearrangement joins TRBV20-1 to TRBJ2-1, with D perhaps matching TRBD1 (5 bases). Written as DNA, the CDR3 is TGCAATACGCAGGGCCCCAGCAATGAGCAGTTCTTC. This codes for CNTQGPSNEQFF.